Listed below are T cell receptor beta chains from one sample, sequenced in a study of preoperative IRX-2 immunotherapy in early breast cancer. Assay: immunoSEQ multiplex PCR; the TCRdb copy retains only in-frame clones and omits some. The data contain around 25,000 clones, about 90% of them singletons. Sequenced material: tumor tissue, taken after IRX-2 immunotherapy. The receptors shown here come from a human donor with breast cancer. The CDR3 runs from the conserved cysteine through the conserved F or W. D genes are given only for firm matches. Some rows mark clone size as missing; the rest say once, few, many or name a class of expanded clone.

j_call,clone_size,v_call,d_call,cdr3_length,cdr3_nt,cdr3_aa
TRBJ1-1,once,TRBV18,.,14,TGTGCCAGCTCACAGTTCAGAGCGAACACTGAAGCTTTCTTT,CASSQFRANTEAFF
TRBJ1-1,.,TRBV7-3,.,15,TGTGCCAGCAGCTTATTCCCGGGGAGGGGAACTGAAGCTTTCTTT,CASSLFPGRGTEAFF
TRBJ1-2,.,TRBV2,.,21,TGTGCCACTCCGACACATTTAGGGGAATATGGCTACACCTCAGGGGAATATGGCTACACCTTC,CATPTHLGEYGYTSGEYGYTF
TRBJ1-1,.,TRBV9,.,14,TGTGCCAGCAGCGTGAGGGACGAAGCGTCGGAAGCTTTCTTT,CASSVRDEASEAFF
TRBJ1-3,few,TRBV9,.,13,TGTGCCAGCAGCGTAGAGGGGGGAAACACCATATATTTT,CASSVEGGNTIYF
TRBJ2-2,.,TRBV11-2,.,14,TGTGCCAGCAGCTTAGTGTACGGAACCGGGGAGCTGTTTTTT,CASSLVYGTGELFF
TRBJ1-2,.,TRBV30,TRBD1,15,TGTGCCTGGAGTGCCGGGACAGGGAGGAACTATGGCTACACCTTC,CAWSAGTGRNYGYTF
TRBJ1-2,.,TRBV12-2,.,17,TGTGCAAGTCGCTTCTGCCCTCCCGGGGCTCGAATCTATGGCTACACCTTC,CASRFCPPGARIYGYTF
TRBJ2-5,.,TRBV5-1,.,14,TGCGCCAGCTCGAATCCTGGAGGCCAAGAGACCCAGTACTTC,CASSNPGGQETQYF
TRBJ2-5,.,TRBV5-4,.,15,TGCGCCAGCAGCCCAGAAGCTAGCCCCCGGGAGACCCAGTACTTC,CASSPEASPRETQYF
TRBJ2-2,.,TRBV9,.,12,TGTGCCAGCAGCGTAGTCGCCGGGGAGCTGTTTTTT,CASSVVAGELFF
TRBJ1-1,.,TRBV7-9,.,16,TGTGCCAGCAGCCTGTGGGGGGGGTCGAAGTCCACTGAAGCTTTCTTT,CASSLWGGSKSTEAFF
TRBJ1-2,.,TRBV2,.,10,TGTGCCAGCAGTGAAGCAGACTACACCTTC,CASSEADYTF
TRBJ2-2,.,TRBV19,.,15,TGTGCCAGTAATATAGATATTAGAGGGACCGGGGAGCTGTTTTTT,CASNIDIRGTGELFF
TRBJ1-2,.,TRBV2,TRBD1,14,TGTGCCAGCAGGTCCGGACAGGGACCCTATGGCTACACCTTC,CASRSGQGPYGYTF
TRBJ2-1,.,TRBV12-1,.,16,TGTGCCAGCAGCTCCTCGACTAGCGGGGGGGACAATGAGCAGTTCTTC,CASSSSTSGGDNEQFF
TRBJ2-2,.,TRBV6-1,.,14,TGTGCCAGCAGTGAAGTTGTGTTCACCGGGGAGCTGTTTTTT,CASSEVVFTGELFF
TRBJ2-1,.,TRBV5-1,TRBD2,16,TGCGCCAGCAGCTTGAGGGGACTAGCGGGGGTGGGTGAGCAGTTCTTC,CASSLRGLAGVGEQFF
TRBJ1-1,.,TRBV5-6,TRBD1,14,TGTGCCAGCAGCTTGGGACAGGGAATCACTGAAGCTTTCTTT,CASSLGQGITEAFF
TRBJ1-6,.,TRBV27,TRBD1,17,TGTGCCAGCAGTTCCGGACGGAGGTCAGGGGGGGCGGTTGCCCTCCACTTT,CASSSGRRSGGAVALHF
TRBJ2-7,once,TRBV9,.,15,TGTGCCAGCAGCGTAGGAACTGTAAGCCCCTACGAGCAGTACTTC,CASSVGTVSPYEQYF
TRBJ1-2,.,TRBV10-1,.,13,TGCGCCAGCAGCAAAGACGGAACCTATGGCTACACCTTC,CASSKDGTYGYTF
TRBJ1-2,.,TRBV19,TRBD1,13,TGTGCCAGTAGTATAGCAGGGGGCTATGGCTACACCTTC,CASSIAGGYGYTF
TRBJ2-3,.,TRBV10-3,TRBD2,14,TGTGCCATCCGACTAGCGGCAAGCACAGATACGCAGTATTTT,CAIRLAASTDTQYF
TRBJ1-5,.,TRBV5-7,.,15,TGTGCCAGCAGCTTGGGTACTGATAGCAATCAGCCCCAGCATTTT,CASSLGTDSNQPQHF
TRBJ1-1,.,TRBV5-1,.,15,TGCGCCAGCAGCCATTACAGGGAGCGGGACACTGAAGCTTTCTTT,CASSHYRERDTEAFF
TRBJ1-1,few,TRBV11-3,TRBD1,14,TGTGCCAGCAGCAAGACAGGGGGGAACACTGAAGCTTTCTTT,CASSKTGGNTEAFF
TRBJ2-2,few,TRBV2,TRBD2,16,TGTGCCAGCAGTGCGAACGGGGGGGTTAACACCGGGGAGCTGTTTTTT,CASSANGGVNTGELFF